The rows below give T cell receptor beta chains drawn from one sample of a study of CD8+CD57+ T cells in acquired aplastic anemia. In TCRdb, the reads were re-called with MiXCR into one record per CDR3 protein. The sample includes 200,000 or so distinct CDR3 sequences, almost 50% of them seen just once. Material for sequencing was sorted CD4+, CD8+, or CD8+CD57+ T cells (not recorded which) from PBMCs. All receptors come from a human donor with aplastic anemia. Both conserved end residues are part of each CDR3.

V gene: TRBV6-5; CDR3 protein: CASSYSGTGVGSPLHF
V gene: TRBV19; CDR3 protein: CASSTSREQETQYF
V gene: TRBV30; CDR3 protein: CAWSTGTSGAGDTQYF
V gene: TRBV2; CDR3 protein: CASRGDGYNEQFF
V gene: TRBV10-3; CDR3 protein: CAISVRGGEDYGYTF
V gene: TRBV5-6; CDR3 protein: CASSFRGGGVNF
V gene: TRBV9; CDR3 protein: CASSVTGQNEQFF
V gene: TRBV5-6; CDR3 protein: CASSLAFGQGSRYFF
V gene: TRBV6-6; CDR3 protein: CASRMRGGYTF
V gene: TRBV19; CDR3 protein: CASSGQTSGKLFF
V gene: TRBV5-8; CDR3 protein: CASSLRPTGGLEQYF
V gene: TRBV10-2; CDR3 protein: CATGGGENEQFF
V gene: TRBV2; CDR3 protein: CASSRGGTNEKLFF
V gene: TRBV19; CDR3 protein: CASSLAGASSADTQYF
V gene: TRBV10-3; CDR3 protein: CAISESTGENSPLHF
V gene: TRBV7-2; CDR3 protein: CASSTLAGGNEQYF
V gene: TRBV19; CDR3 protein: CASSIAGEAGELFF
V gene: TRBV11-2; CDR3 protein: CASSRSTDTQYF
V gene: TRBV7-9; CDR3 protein: CASSQTRSSYEQYF
V gene: TRBV5-4; CDR3 protein: CASSQTKRTSGGDTQYF
V gene: TRBV20-1; CDR3 protein: CSAAGGSGSGVTYEQYF
V gene: TRBV7-6; CDR3 protein: CASSPGGGGKNIQYF
V gene: TRBV19; CDR3 protein: CATQYEPLAGNTIYF
V gene: TRBV24-1; CDR3 protein: CATKGGSNEQFF
V gene: TRBV20-1; CDR3 protein: CSATDRTEYNEKLFF
V gene: TRBV19; CDR3 protein: CASRPWDRQTDTQYF
V gene: TRBV25-1; CDR3 protein: CASRLPGGKTQYF
V gene: TRBV7-3; CDR3 protein: CASSLSGPERLHF
V gene: TRBV29-1; CDR3 protein: CSVEDRGRTDTQYF
V gene: TRBV7-9; CDR3 protein: CASSSGRQGARSPLHF
V gene: TRBV19; CDR3 protein: CASSTYGQGSNQPQHF
V gene: TRBV5-5; CDR3 protein: CASSPRGPMNTEAFF
V gene: TRBV29-1; CDR3 protein: CSVRTGGENTIYF
V gene: TRBV9; CDR3 protein: CASSVGVVGGFTEAFF
V gene: TRBV29-1; CDR3 protein: CSVAYSSSYEQYF
V gene: TRBV20-1; CDR3 protein: CSARGDGGTDTQYF